This note documents a single TCR beta chain sequence. CDR1 and CDR2 (germline): WSHSY, SAAADI. The V gene lost 6 bases and the J gene lost 0 bases, with 9 bases spanning the gap. This CDR3 is 14 amino acids long. Those who participated ranged in age from about 18 to 89 years and resided in 20 to 30 US areas. Cohorts were based on clinical histories the participants reported. This entry comes from a study of blood T cell repertoires in COVID-19. Study at large: PBMCs, B-cell-depleted T cells, or T cells provided the cDNA or gDNA that made up the material.

Authors' processing steps: Amplification from reference gene primers served as the basis for estimated nucleated cell counts. The assay was immunoSEQ multiplex PCR, and TCRdb's table has in-frame clones only and misses some. The V and J calls and clone size are taken from that table; D and trimming were inferred from the DNA. The table includes about 270,000 clones, 70% to 90% detected once. The TCR was taken from a woman between 35 and 50 years old with acute COVID-19. Material: PBMCs or T cells enriched from blood (not recorded which). The chain uses TRBV10-2 and TRBJ1-3, with D maybe TRBD1 (5 bases). This CDR3 is CASRTGLSGNTIYF. In nucleotides, the CDR3 is TGCGCCAGCAGAACAGGTCTCTCTGGAAACACCATATATTTT.